Following are 8 T cell receptor beta chains from one sample sequenced in a study of CD8+CD57+ T cells in acquired aplastic anemia. CD8+CD57+ cell expansion had been shown by flow cytometry in patients chosen for sequencing. TCR beta VDJ and CDR3 profiling used genomic DNA as template. TCRdb re-called the reads with MiXCR, one entry per CDR3 protein. The table lists fewer than 200,000 distinct CDR3 sequences, around 75% of them singletons. Sequencing used sorted CD4+, CD8+, or CD8+CD57+ T cells (not recorded which) from PBMCs. All receptors derive from a human donor with aplastic anemia.

J is TRBJ2-5 and V is TRBV9; 10 bases are shared with TRBD1. CDR1 and CDR2 from the germline V gene are SGDLS and YYNGEE. Unmatched junction bases numbered 4, after V lost 0 bases and J lost 5 bases. CDR3 length: 15 residues. CDR3 sequence reads: CASSVGQGAWETQYF. DNA of the CDR3: TGTGCCAGCAGCGTAGGACAGGGGGCTTGGGAGACCCAGTACTTC.

This chain joins TRBV12-3 or TRBV12-4 and TRBJ2-3; perhaps TRBD2 as D (6 bases). CDR3 length: 11 amino acids. V was cut by 8 bases and J by 5 bases, with 8 bases left in between. The CDR3 nucleotides read TGTGCCAGCTGGGGAGGAGATACGCAGTATTTT. It encodes CASWGGDTQYF.

The CDR3: CASSPWSSLNTGELFF. The DNA for the CDR3 is TGTGCCAGCAGCCCCTGGTCCAGCTTGAACACCGGGGAGCTGTTTTTT. J is TRBJ2-2 and V is TRBV7-3, with no clear D. Looked up from germline, CDR1 is SGHTA and CDR2 is FQGTGA. Trimming left V 5 bases short and J 1 base short, with 14 bases between. CDR3 size: 16 residues.

This clonotype has a handful of counts. The chain joins TRBV10-2 to TRBJ1-5, with TRBD1 matching 8 bases. Germline lookup yields CDR1 WSHSY and CDR2 SAAADI. V was pared by 5 bases and J by 4 bases, with 4 bases of the junction left unmatched. The CDR3 sequence is 14 residues long. CDR3 in DNA: TGCGCCAGCAGTCTCGGGACAGGTAATCAGCCCCAGCATTTT. Translation: CASSLGTGNQPQHF.

This clonotype was observed a few times. V and J are TRBV15 and TRBJ2-5; D is tentatively TRBD1 or TRBD2 (5 bases each). The CDR3 covers 13 residues. Per germline, CDR1 LNHNV and CDR2 YYDKDF (reference sequence). V was pared by 8 bases and J by 1 base, with 11 bases between. CDR3 DNA: TGTGCCACCGGGACGGGCAGCCAAGAGACCCAGTACTTC. Protein sequence: CATGTGSQETQYF.

This chain joins TRBV7-8 and TRBJ2-5, with a tentative D call TRBD1 (7 bases). The CDR3 contains 15 residues. V was shortened by 2 bases and J by 6 bases, with 16 bases between the two germline ends. Germline V gene lookup returns CDR1 SGHVS and CDR2 FQNEAQ. The CDR3 DNA reads TGTGCCAGCAGCTTACAGGGGGGAGCTATCAAGACCCAGTACTTC. Amino acids: CASSLQGGAIKTQYF.

The chain links TRBV4-3 to TRBJ2-2, with 7 bases lining up with TRBD2. The CDR3 consists of 14 residues. The V gene end was trimmed by 1 base and the J gene end by 4 bases; junction bases not matched to a gene: 0. Germline CDR1 and CDR2: LGHNA and YSLEER. The CDR3 region has the DNA TGCGCCAGCAGCCAAGGGACTAGCACCGGGGAGCTGTTTTTT. Translating gives CASSQGTSTGELFF.

J is TRBJ1-2 and V is TRBV20-1; possible D gene TRBD1, 5 bases. Per the germline V gene, CDR1 is DFQATT and CDR2 is SNEGSKA (reference sequence). V was cut by 2 bases and J by 2 bases, with 24 bases left in between. This CDR3 contains 18 residues. The chain's CDR3 is CSARPVMGDRTPNYGYTF. CDR3 DNA: TGCAGTGCTAGACCCGTGATGGGGGATCGGACACCGAACTATGGCTACACCTTC.